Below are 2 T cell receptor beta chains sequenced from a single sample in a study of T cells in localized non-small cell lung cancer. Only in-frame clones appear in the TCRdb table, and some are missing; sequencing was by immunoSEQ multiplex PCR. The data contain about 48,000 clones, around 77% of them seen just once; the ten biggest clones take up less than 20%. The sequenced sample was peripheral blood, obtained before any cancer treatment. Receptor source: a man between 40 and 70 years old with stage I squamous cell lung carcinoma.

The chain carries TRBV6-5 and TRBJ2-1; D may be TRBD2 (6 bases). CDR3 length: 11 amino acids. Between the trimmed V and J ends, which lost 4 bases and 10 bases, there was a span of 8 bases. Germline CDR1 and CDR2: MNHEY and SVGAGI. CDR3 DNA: TGTGCCAGCAGTTGGGCGGGGGAGCAGTTCTTC. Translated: CASSWAGEQFF.

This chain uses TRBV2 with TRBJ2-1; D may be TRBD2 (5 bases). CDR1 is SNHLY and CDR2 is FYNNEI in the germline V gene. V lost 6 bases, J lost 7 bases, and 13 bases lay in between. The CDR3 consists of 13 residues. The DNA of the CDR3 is TGTGCCAGCAGACGCGTCCCGGGGAATGAGCAGTTCTTC. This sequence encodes CASRRVPGNEQFF.